Listed below are T cell receptor beta chains from one sample, sequenced in a study of cytomegalovirus exposure and HLA in healthy donors. Generated by immunoSEQ multiplex PCR, the TCRdb table keeps only in-frame clones and is missing some. The table lists 100,000 to 150,000 clones, around 80% of them singletons. The sequenced material came from PBMCs. These receptor sequences come from a boy between 2 and 15 years old in good health and CMV-seronegative. Each CDR3 is given with its conserved first and last residue.

cdr3_aa: CASSLVVLAGGVGGANVLTF
j_call: TRBJ2-6
v_call: TRBV5-1

cdr3_aa: CSGGPSSYEQYF
j_call: TRBJ2-7
v_call: TRBV29-1

cdr3_aa: CASSHTWTVNTEAFF
j_call: TRBJ1-1
v_call: TRBV19

cdr3_aa: CASSPGRLGQFF
j_call: TRBJ2-1
v_call: TRBV7-6

cdr3_aa: CASSLIAGGPNEQFF
j_call: TRBJ2-1
v_call: TRBV7-3

cdr3_aa: CATQPGQKYTGELFF
j_call: TRBJ2-2
v_call: TRBV27

cdr3_aa: CASSPATGGTEAFF
j_call: TRBJ1-1
v_call: TRBV5-4

cdr3_aa: CASSSRQLYTGELFF
j_call: TRBJ2-2
v_call: TRBV5-6

cdr3_aa: CASTSNPGDYEQYF
j_call: TRBJ2-7
v_call: TRBV5-4

cdr3_aa: CAIGQGHEQYF
j_call: TRBJ2-7
v_call: TRBV6-5

cdr3_aa: CASSPFGQHTRNTEAFF
j_call: TRBJ1-1
v_call: TRBV14

cdr3_aa: CASSGGQNTEAFF
j_call: TRBJ1-1
v_call: TRBV2

cdr3_aa: CAWTHGLSHYNEQFF
j_call: TRBJ2-1
v_call: TRBV30

cdr3_aa: CASSLGSGGAEAFF
j_call: TRBJ1-1
v_call: TRBV5-1

cdr3_aa: CASSLAGGQGDTQYF
j_call: TRBJ2-3
v_call: TRBV5-1

cdr3_aa: CASSLYYEQYF
j_call: TRBJ2-7
v_call: TRBV5-6

cdr3_aa: CAISDPGQVKTQYF
j_call: TRBJ2-5
v_call: TRBV10-3

cdr3_aa: CASSESVTSIDEQFF
j_call: TRBJ2-1
v_call: TRBV6-1

cdr3_aa: CTSSQGEGGNGYTF
j_call: TRBJ1-2
v_call: TRBV1

cdr3_aa: CASNRFNQPQHF
j_call: TRBJ1-5
v_call: TRBV2

cdr3_aa: CASSILAGGPSDTQYF
j_call: TRBJ2-3
v_call: TRBV11-2

cdr3_aa: CASSLGQGARGEQFF
j_call: TRBJ2-1
v_call: TRBV5-6

cdr3_aa: CASRFSSGANVLTF
j_call: TRBJ2-6
v_call: TRBV6-5

cdr3_aa: CASSGGAGTGKNRANVLTF
j_call: TRBJ2-6
v_call: TRBV27

cdr3_aa: CASSWQGGSNTGELFF
j_call: TRBJ2-2
v_call: TRBV7-2

cdr3_aa: CASSQDRIAELTNTQYF
j_call: TRBJ2-3
v_call: TRBV4-1

cdr3_aa: CASSDRGEKLFF
j_call: TRBJ1-4
v_call: TRBV6-4

cdr3_aa: CASSFNYDSYEQYF
j_call: TRBJ2-7
v_call: TRBV7-2

cdr3_aa: CASSPRTSGGETQYF
j_call: TRBJ2-5
v_call: TRBV13

cdr3_aa: CASSSKETNEQFF
j_call: TRBJ2-1
v_call: TRBV18

cdr3_aa: CASSDSAGGLDEQFF
j_call: TRBJ2-1
v_call: TRBV6-4

cdr3_aa: CASSLSGQANQPQHF
j_call: TRBJ1-5
v_call: TRBV11-2

cdr3_aa: CASSFRQGLSYEQYF
j_call: TRBJ2-7
v_call: TRBV7-9

cdr3_aa: CASTYSGTGLNEQFF
j_call: TRBJ2-1
v_call: TRBV7-9

cdr3_aa: CASSLGTGRASNTIYF
j_call: TRBJ1-3
v_call: TRBV4-3

cdr3_aa: CASSLLGLAGGRGETQYF
j_call: TRBJ2-5
v_call: TRBV5-1

cdr3_aa: CAWSVRLTGTSVAFF
j_call: TRBJ1-1
v_call: TRBV30

cdr3_aa: CASSGSGQPNTEAFF
j_call: TRBJ1-1
v_call: TRBV19

cdr3_aa: CASSLVGGYTF
j_call: TRBJ1-2
v_call: TRBV5-6

cdr3_aa: CASSFKSGGYNQPQHF
j_call: TRBJ1-5
v_call: TRBV5-6

cdr3_aa: CASTHSLRDRGLRPQHF
j_call: TRBJ1-5
v_call: TRBV19

cdr3_aa: CASSEEGGAFF
j_call: TRBJ1-1
v_call: TRBV6-1

cdr3_aa: CAITQGLAGGRHTQYF
j_call: TRBJ2-3
v_call: TRBV10-3

cdr3_aa: CASSPQGADYGYTF
j_call: TRBJ1-2
v_call: TRBV7-9

cdr3_aa: CASSVGQMNTEAFF
j_call: TRBJ1-1
v_call: TRBV19

cdr3_aa: CAINLEGSGQGKWPQHF
j_call: TRBJ1-5
v_call: TRBV10-3

cdr3_aa: CSVGGQAREDYGYTF
j_call: TRBJ1-2
v_call: TRBV29-1

cdr3_aa: CASSQTGVSNQPQHF
j_call: TRBJ1-5
v_call: TRBV4-2

cdr3_aa: CASSQALAGFPETQYF
j_call: TRBJ2-5
v_call: TRBV4-3

cdr3_aa: CASSSGSAYSPLHF
j_call: TRBJ1-6
v_call: TRBV7-3

cdr3_aa: CASSFTRNEQFF
j_call: TRBJ2-1
v_call: TRBV28

cdr3_aa: CASRSTGAHNQPQHF
j_call: TRBJ1-5
v_call: TRBV6-5

cdr3_aa: CASSSQKGRGEKLFF
j_call: TRBJ1-4
v_call: TRBV27

cdr3_aa: CASSPGTMGTEAFF
j_call: TRBJ1-1
v_call: TRBV5-1

cdr3_aa: CASSQGVTGFDEQYF
j_call: TRBJ2-7
v_call: TRBV4-1

cdr3_aa: CASSLEGGAGAPYEQYF
j_call: TRBJ2-7
v_call: TRBV7-8

cdr3_aa: CASSSGTLSSYEQYF
j_call: TRBJ2-7
v_call: TRBV5-1

cdr3_aa: CASSIGLAGGEGQFF
j_call: TRBJ2-1
v_call: TRBV19

cdr3_aa: CASSQDRGDSPLHF
j_call: TRBJ1-6
v_call: TRBV4-3